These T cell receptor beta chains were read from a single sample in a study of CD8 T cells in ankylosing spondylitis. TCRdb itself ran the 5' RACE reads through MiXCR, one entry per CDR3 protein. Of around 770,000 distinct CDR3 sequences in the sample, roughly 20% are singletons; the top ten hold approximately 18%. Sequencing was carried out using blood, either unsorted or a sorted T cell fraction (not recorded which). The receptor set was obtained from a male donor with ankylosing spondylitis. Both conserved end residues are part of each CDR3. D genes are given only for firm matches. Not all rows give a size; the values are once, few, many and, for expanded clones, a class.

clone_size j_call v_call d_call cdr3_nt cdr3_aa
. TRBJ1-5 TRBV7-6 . TGTGCCAGCATCACAAGCCGGGCTGGCAATCAGCCCCAGCATTTT CASITSRAGNQPQHF
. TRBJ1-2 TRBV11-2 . TGTGCCAGCAGCCTGAACGGACAGAGATATGGCTACACCTTC CASSLNGQRYGYTF
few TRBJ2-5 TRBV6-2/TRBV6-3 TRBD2 TGTGCCAGCAACTACCCCGGGACTACACAAGAGACCCAGTACTTC CASNYPGTTQETQYF
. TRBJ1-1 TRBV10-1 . TGCGCCAGCAGTGAAGGGCTTTTCGGATCCAACACTGAAGCTTTCTTT CASSEGLFGSNTEAFF
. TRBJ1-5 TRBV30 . TGTGCCTGGGCCCAGGGAGGTGATCAGCCCCAGCATTTT CAWAQGGDQPQHF
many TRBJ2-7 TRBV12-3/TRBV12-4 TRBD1 TGTGCCAGCAGTTTAGCGGGGACAGGGGGCTCCTACGAGCAGTACTTC CASSLAGTGGSYEQYF
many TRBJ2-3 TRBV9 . TGTGCCAGCAGCGTAGCTACGTCGGGCGGGGGCCACACAGATACGCAGTATTTT CASSVATSGGGHTDTQYF
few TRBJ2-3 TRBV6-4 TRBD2 TGTGCCAGCAGTCCCCGTGGGACTAGCGGGAGGGATACGCAGTATTTT CASSPRGTSGRDTQYF
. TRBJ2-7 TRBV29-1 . TGCAGCGTTAGGGAGGAGTCCCCCCACGAGCAGTACTTC CSVREESPHEQYF
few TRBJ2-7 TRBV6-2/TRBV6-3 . TGTGCCAGCAGTTACCTCCCCTGGGTCAGGGATCGCGGAGGCGAGCAGTACTTC CASSYLPWVRDRGGEQYF
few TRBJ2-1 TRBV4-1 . TGCGCCAGCAGCCAATTTATCACGGATGAGCAGTTCTTC CASSQFITDEQFF
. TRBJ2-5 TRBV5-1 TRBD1 TGCGCCAGTGGACAGGGGGCTCCACAAGAGACCCAGTACTTC CASGQGAPQETQYF
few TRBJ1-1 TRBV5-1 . TGCGCCAGCAGCAAAGGGACCCCGGGCAACACTGAAGCTTTCTTT CASSKGTPGNTEAFF
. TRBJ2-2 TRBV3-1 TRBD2 TGTGCCAGCAAACGGTTGGGGGGGACCGGGGAGCTGTTTTTT CASKRLGGTGELFF
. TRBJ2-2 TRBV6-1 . TGTGCCATCCCTCAGGGGGGGGCGCTAACCGGGGAGCTGTTTTTT CAIPQGGALTGELFF
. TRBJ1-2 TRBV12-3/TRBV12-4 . TGTGCCAGCAGTTTCTGGTCTGGGGGCTACACCTTC CASSFWSGGYTF
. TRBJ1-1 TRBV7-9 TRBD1 TGTGCCAGCCCAGGACAGGGGGCGAGCACTGAAGCTTTCTTT CASPGQGASTEAFF
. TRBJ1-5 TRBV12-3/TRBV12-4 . TGTGCCAGCAGTTTAGTTGTGGGGGCGAGCAATCAGCCCCAGCATTTT CASSLVVGASNQPQHF